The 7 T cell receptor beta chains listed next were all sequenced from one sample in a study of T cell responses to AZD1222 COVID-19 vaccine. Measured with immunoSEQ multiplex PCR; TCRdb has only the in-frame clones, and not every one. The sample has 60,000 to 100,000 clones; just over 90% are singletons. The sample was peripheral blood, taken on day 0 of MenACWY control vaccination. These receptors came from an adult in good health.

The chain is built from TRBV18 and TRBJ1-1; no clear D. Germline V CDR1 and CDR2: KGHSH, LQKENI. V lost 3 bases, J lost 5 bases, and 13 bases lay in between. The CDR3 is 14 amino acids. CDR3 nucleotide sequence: TGTGCCAGCTCACCGTCGACCGTCCGAACTGAAGCTTTCTTT. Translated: CASSPSTVRTEAFF.

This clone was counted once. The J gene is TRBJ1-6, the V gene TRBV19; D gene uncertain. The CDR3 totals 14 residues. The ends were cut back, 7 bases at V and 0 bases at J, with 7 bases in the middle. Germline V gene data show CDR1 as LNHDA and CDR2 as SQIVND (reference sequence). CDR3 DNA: TGTGCCAGTAAAGCACCCTCCTATAATTCACCCCTCCACTTT. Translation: CASKAPSYNSPLHF.

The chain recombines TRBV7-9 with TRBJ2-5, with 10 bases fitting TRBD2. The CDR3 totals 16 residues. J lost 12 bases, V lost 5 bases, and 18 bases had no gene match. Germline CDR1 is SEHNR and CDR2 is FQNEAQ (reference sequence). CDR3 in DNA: TGTGCCAGCAGCCCAGGAGGTGGAGCGGGGGGGCCCTATGAGTACTTC. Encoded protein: CASSPGGGAGGPYEYF.

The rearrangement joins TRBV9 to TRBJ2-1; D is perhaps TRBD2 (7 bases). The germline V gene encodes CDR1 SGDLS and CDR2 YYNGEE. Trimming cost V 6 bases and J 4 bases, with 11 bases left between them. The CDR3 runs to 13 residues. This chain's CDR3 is CASNREGYNEQFF. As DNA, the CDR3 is TGTGCCAGCAACAGGGAGGGGTACAATGAGCAGTTCTTC.

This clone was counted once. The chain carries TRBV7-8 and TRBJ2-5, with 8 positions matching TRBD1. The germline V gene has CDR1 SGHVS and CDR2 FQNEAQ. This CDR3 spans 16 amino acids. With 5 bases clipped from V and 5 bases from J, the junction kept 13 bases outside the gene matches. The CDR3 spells CASSDRRGRGLETQYF. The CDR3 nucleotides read TGTGCCAGCAGCGACCGAAGGGGCAGGGGGCTGGAGACCCAGTACTTC. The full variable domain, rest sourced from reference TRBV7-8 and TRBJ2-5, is GAGVSQSPRYKVAKRGQDVALRCDPISGHVSLFWYQQALGQGPEFLTYFQNEAQLDKSGLPSDRFFAERPEGSVSTLKIQRTQQEDSAVYLCASSDRRGRGLETQYFGPGTRLLVL.

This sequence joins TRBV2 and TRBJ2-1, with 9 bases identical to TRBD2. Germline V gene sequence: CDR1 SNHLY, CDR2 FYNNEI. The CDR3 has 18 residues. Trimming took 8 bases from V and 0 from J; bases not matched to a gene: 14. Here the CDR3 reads CASQGFSGGASSYNEQFF. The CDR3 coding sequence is TGTGCCAGCCAAGGGTTTAGCGGGGGCGCTAGCTCCTACAATGAGCAGTTCTTC.

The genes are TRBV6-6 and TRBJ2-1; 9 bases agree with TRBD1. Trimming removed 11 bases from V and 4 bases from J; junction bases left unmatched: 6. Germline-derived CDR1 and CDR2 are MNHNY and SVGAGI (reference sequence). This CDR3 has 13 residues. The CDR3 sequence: CAGGQGPYNEQFF. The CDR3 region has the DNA TGTGCCGGCGGACAGGGGCCTTACAATGAGCAGTTCTTC.